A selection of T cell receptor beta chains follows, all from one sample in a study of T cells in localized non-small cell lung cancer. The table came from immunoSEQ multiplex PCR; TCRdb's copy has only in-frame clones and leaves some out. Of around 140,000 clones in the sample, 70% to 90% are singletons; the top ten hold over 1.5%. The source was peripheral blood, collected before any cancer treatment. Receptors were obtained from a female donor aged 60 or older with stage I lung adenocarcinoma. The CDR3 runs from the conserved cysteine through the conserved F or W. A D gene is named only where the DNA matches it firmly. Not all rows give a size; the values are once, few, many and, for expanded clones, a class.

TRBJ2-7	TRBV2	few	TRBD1	TGTGCCAGCAGCGATACAGGGGGGAGGGAGCAGTACTTC	CASSDTGGREQYF
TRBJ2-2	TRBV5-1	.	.	TGCGCCAGCAGCTTGAGGCTAGCCGCCGGGGACGGGGAGCTGTTTTTT	CASSLRLAAGDGELFF
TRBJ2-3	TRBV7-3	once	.	TGTGCCAGCAGCTTAACGCGGGTAGCGAGCACAGATACGCAGTATTTT	CASSLTRVASTDTQYF
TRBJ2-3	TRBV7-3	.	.	TGTGCCAGCAGCCGGGGTCCCGTGCTGGATACGCAGTATTTT	CASSRGPVLDTQYF
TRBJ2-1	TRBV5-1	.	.	TGCGCCAGCAGCTTGGATAAGGGGCCAGGGGATGAGCAGTTCTTC	CASSLDKGPGDEQFF
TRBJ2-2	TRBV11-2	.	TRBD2	TGTGCCAGCAGCCCCTCGGGGGGCGGGGAGCTGTTTTTT	CASSPSGGGELFF
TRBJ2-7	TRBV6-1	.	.	TGTGCCAGCAGGTTTACGGTGGTGGGCGAGCAGTACTTC	CASRFTVVGEQYF
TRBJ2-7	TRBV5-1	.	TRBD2	TGCGCCAGCAGGGTTTTTAGCGGGAGCTACGAGCAGTACTTC	CASRVFSGSYEQYF
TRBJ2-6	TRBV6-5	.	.	TGTGCCAGCAGGGGGTCGGGGGCCAACGTCCTGACTTTC	CASRGSGANVLTF
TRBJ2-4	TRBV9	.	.	TGTGCCAGCAGCGTAGGTGAAGGAGGGTATTTGGAAAACATTCAGTACTTC	CASSVGEGGYLENIQYF
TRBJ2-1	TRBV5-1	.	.	TGCGCCAGCAGCTCACCTACCAAAAATGAGCAGTTCTTC	CASSSPTKNEQFF
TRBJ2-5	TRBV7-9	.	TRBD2	TGTGCCAGCAGCACATTCCTAGCGGGAGGAAGAGAGACCCAGTACTTC	CASSTFLAGGRETQYF
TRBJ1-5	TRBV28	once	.	TGTGCCAGCAGTATACCAAGATCTCAGCCCCAGCATTTT	CASSIPRSQPQHF
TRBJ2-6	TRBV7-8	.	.	TGTGCCAGCAGTTATGCGACAGGAAACTCTGGGGCCAACGTCCTGACTTTC	CASSYATGNSGANVLTF
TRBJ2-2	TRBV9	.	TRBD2	TGTGCCAGCAGCCTTAGCGGGGTCCTCGGGGAGCTGTTTTTT	CASSLSGVLGELFF
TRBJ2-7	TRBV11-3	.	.	TGTGCCAGCAGCTTAAGGTCCAGTTACGAGCAGTACTTC	CASSLRSSYEQYF
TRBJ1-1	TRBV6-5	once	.	TGTGCCAGCAGTTACTTGGCAGGGTTTGGCACTGAAGCTTTCTTT	CASSYLAGFGTEAFF
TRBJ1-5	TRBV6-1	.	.	TGTGCCAGCACCCTCGCGGGGGGCGCAGGGCAGCCCCAGCATTTT	CASTLAGGAGQPQHF
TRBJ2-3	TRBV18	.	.	TGTGCCAGCTCACCCTTGGACACAGATACGCAGTATTTT	CASSPLDTDTQYF
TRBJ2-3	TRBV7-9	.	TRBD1	TGTGCCAGCAGCCCTACAGGGGGCACAGATACGCAGTATTTT	CASSPTGGTDTQYF
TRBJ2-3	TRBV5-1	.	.	TGCGCCAGCAGCGGCAGCACAGATACGCAGTATTTT	CASSGSTDTQYF
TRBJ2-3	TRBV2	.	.	TGTGCCAGCAGCCCATTCAACACAGATACGCAGTATTTT	CASSPFNTDTQYF
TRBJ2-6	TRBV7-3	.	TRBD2	TGTGCCAGCAGCTTACGGCTAGCGGGAGTTGGGGCCAACGTCCTGACTTTC	CASSLRLAGVGANVLTF
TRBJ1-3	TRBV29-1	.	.	TGCAGCGTTCTGGAGGCCATCTCTGGAAACACCATATATTTT	CSVLEAISGNTIYF
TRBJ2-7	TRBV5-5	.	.	TGTGCCAGCAGTGTCCAACCCGGGGCTACCTACGAGCAGTACTTC	CASSVQPGATYEQYF
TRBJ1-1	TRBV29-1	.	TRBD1	TGCAGCGCACAGGACAGGTTGGAGTCTGAAGCTTTCTTT	CSAQDRLESEAFF
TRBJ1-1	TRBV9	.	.	TGTGCCAGCAGCGTAGCTGAACCGAACACTGAAGCTTTCTTT	CASSVAEPNTEAFF
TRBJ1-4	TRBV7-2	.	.	TGTGCCAGCAGCCGTAGACGGGATAAAAAACTGTTTTTT	CASSRRRDKKLFF
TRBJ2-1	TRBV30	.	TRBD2	TGTGCCTGGAGTGCCCGACTAGCGGGAGGTCTCTCCTACAATGAGCAGTTCTTC	CAWSARLAGGLSYNEQFF
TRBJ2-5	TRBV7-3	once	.	TGTGCCAGCAGCTTAGGCGTTGGGGGGACCCAGTACTTC	CASSLGVGGTQYF
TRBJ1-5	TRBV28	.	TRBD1	TGTGCCAGCAGTCACAGGGGTGAAAGTCAGCCCCAGCATTTT	CASSHRGESQPQHF
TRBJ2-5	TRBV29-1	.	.	TGCAGCGTTGGGACACGGGACGCGGCCCAGTACTTC	CSVGTRDAAQYF
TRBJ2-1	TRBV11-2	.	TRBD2	TGTGCCAGCAGCCGGGACTACAGCTCCTACAATGAGCAGTTCTTC	CASSRDYSSYNEQFF
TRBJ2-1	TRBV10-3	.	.	TGTGCCATCAGTGACGGTGCGGGAAGCTCCTACAATGAGCAGTTCTTC	CAISDGAGSSYNEQFF
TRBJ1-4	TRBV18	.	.	TGTGCCAGCTCACCGTATTCGGGCCTGGGAAAACTGTTTTTT	CASSPYSGLGKLFF
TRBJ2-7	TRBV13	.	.	TGTGCCAGCACGGGCCAAGCAAGGGGGTACGAGCAGTACTTC	CASTGQARGYEQYF
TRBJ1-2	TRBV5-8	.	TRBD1	TGTGCCAGCAGCCTTAGGACAGGGATGGGCTATGGCTACACCTTC	CASSLRTGMGYGYTF
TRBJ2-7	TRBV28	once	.	TGTGCCAGCAGCCAGGCCCCCTTGGGAGAGCAGTACTTC	CASSQAPLGEQYF
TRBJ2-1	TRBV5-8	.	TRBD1	TGTGCCAGCAGCGGGGCGGACAGGTTGAATGAGCAGTTCTTC	CASSGADRLNEQFF
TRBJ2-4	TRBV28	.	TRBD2	TGTGCCAGCAGTTCGGGGACTAGCGGGGGCTTGGTGGGAAACATTCAGTACTTC	CASSSGTSGGLVGNIQYF
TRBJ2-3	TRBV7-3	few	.	TGTGCCAGCAGGGCTCGGGGGCGCACAGATACGCAGTATTTT	CASRARGRTDTQYF